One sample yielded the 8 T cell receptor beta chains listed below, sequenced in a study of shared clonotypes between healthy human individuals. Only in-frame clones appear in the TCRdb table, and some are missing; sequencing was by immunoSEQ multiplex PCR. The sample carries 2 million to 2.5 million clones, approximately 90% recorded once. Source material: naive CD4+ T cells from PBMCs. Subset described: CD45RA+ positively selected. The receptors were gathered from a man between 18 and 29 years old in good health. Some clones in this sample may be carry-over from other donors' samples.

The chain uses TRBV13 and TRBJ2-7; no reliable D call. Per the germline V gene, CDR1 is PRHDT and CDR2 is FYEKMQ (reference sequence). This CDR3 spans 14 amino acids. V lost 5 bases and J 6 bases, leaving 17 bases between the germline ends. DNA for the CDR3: TGTGCCAGCAGCGCCAAACCCCCGCGTACCGAGCAGTACTTC. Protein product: CASSAKPPRTEQYF.

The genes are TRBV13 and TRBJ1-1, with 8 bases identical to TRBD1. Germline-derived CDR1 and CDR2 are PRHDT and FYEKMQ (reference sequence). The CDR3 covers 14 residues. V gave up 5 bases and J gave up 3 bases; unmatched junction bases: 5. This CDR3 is CASSRYRGYTEAFF. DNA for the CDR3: TGTGCCAGCAGCCGGTACAGGGGGTACACTGAAGCTTTCTTT.

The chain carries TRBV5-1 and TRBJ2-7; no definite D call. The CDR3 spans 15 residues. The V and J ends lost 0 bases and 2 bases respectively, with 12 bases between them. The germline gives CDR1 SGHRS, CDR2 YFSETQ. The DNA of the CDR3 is TGCGCCAGCAGCTTGGCTGACCCCCGGGCCTACGAGCAGTACTTC. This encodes CASSLADPRAYEQYF.

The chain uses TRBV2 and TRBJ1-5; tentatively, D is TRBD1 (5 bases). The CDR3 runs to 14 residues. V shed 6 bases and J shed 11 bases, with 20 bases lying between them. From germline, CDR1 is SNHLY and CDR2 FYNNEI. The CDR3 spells CASSVRDQSYAQHF. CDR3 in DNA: TGTGCCAGCAGCGTTAGGGACCAAAGTTACGCCCAGCATTTT.

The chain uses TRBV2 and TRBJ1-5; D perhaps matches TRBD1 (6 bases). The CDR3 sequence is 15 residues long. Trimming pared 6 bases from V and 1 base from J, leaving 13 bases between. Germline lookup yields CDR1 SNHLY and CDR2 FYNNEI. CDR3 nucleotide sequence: TGTGCCAGCAGGCCTAGGGGGGGGAGCAATCAGCCCCAGCATTTT. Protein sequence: CASRPRGGSNQPQHF.

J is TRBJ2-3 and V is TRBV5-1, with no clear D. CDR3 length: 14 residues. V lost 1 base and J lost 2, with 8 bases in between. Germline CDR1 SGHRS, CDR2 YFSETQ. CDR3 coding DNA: TGCGCCAGCAGCTTGAGGTCAGACACAGATACGCAGTATTTT. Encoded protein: CASSLRSDTDTQYF.

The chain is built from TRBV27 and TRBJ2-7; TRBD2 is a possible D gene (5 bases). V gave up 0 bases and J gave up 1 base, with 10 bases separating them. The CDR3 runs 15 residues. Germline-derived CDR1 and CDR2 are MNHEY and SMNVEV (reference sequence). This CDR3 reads CASSLSGLGSYEQYF. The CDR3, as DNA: TGTGCCAGCAGTTTATCTGGACTCGGATCCTACGAGCAGTACTTC.

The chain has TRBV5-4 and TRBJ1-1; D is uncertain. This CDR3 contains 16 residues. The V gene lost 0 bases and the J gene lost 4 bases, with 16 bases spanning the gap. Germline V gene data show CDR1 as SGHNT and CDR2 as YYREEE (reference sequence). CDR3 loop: CASSLAGSGVRTEAFF. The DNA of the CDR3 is TGTGCCAGCAGCTTGGCCGGGTCTGGAGTGCGCACTGAAGCTTTCTTT. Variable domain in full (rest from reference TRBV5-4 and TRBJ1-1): ETGVTQSPTHLIKTRGQQVTLRCSSQSGHNTVSWYQQALGQGPQFIFQYYREEENGRGNFPPRFSGLQFPNYSSELNVNALELDDSALYLCASSLAGSGVRTEAFFGQGTRLTVV.